This T cell receptor (beta chain) was recovered during a study of shared clonotypes between healthy human individuals. Execution of the assay was at deep level. Genomic DNA from each subset was divided evenly over several immunoSEQ plates. Clones were read by immunoSEQ multiplex PCR, and TCRdb kept only the in-frame ones, dropping some. The sample consists of approximately 720,000 clones, around 72% of them appearing once. Findings of the study overall: Shared across four donors were around 5% of the naive CD4 clonotypes. Memory subsets had estimated richness that was generally smaller than that of naive subsets.

About this clone itself: The antigen is unknown.

The sample consisted of memory CD4+ T cells sorted from blood. Noted subset: CD45RA-negative fraction. The TCR was taken from a woman under 40 in good health.

The CDR3 DNA is TGCAGCGCCACCTTCGTGGGGGCGAGCACTGAAGCTTTCTTT. Translation: CSATFVGASTEAFF. This chain links TRBV29-1 with TRBJ1-1, with D possibly being TRBD1 (6 bases). Per germline, CDR1 SQVTM and CDR2 ANQGSEA. V was clipped by 7 bases and J by 4 bases, with 19 bases between them. The CDR3 contains 14 residues.